Presented here are 22 T cell receptor beta chains from one specimen sequenced in a study of regulatory T cells in long-lasting Graves disease. Noted time point: persistent/refractory GD, antithyroid drugs over 5 years with positive TRAb. The TCR library was made from RNA that had been extracted from PBMCs in TRIzol. Combining iRepertoire HTBI primers with Arm-PCR of CDR3 regions, the authors built TCR beta libraries. TCRdb re-called the multiplex PCR reads with MiXCR, one entry per CDR3 protein. The sample carries approximately 290,000 distinct CDR3 sequences, around a fifth recorded once. Sequences were derived from peripheral blood mononuclear cells (PBMCs), sampled when the disease was refractory, from a patient treated with antithyroid drugs. The receptors were gathered from a female donor with Graves disease.

The chain uses TRBV7-8 and TRBJ2-7; D is unresolved. CDR1 and CDR2 from the germline V gene are SGHVS and FQNEAQ. The length of the CDR3 is 13 residues. Trimming removed 4 bases at V and 5 bases at J, with 12 bases between. CDR3 region: CASSSPSANEQYF. CDR3 in DNA: TGTGCCAGCAGCTCCCCAAGTGCTAACGAGCAGTACTTC.

This clonotype was detected ten times or more. This chain links TRBV12-3 or TRBV12-4 with TRBJ2-6; 10 nucleotides line up with TRBD2. This CDR3 comprises 18 residues. J was trimmed by 2 bases and V by 3 bases; bases with no gene match: 7. CDR3 residues: CASSFGRLAGAGANVLTF. The CDR3, as DNA: TGTGCCAGCAGTTTTGGTCGTCTAGCGGGAGCTGGGGCCAACGTCCTGACTTTC.

This clonotype was seen many times. The chain couples TRBV6-1 to TRBJ1-2; TRBD1 agrees at 7 bases. Per the germline V gene, CDR1 is MNHNS and CDR2 is SASEGT. CDR3 length: 12 amino acids. The V segment lost 7 bases and the J segment 5 bases; nucleotides outside the gene matches: 4. In DNA, the CDR3 is TGTGCCAGCACCAGACAGGGATATGGCTACACCTTC. Translation: CASTRQGYGYTF.

The chain links TRBV20-1 to TRBJ2-4, with D uncertain. From germline, CDR1 is DFQATT and CDR2 SNEGSKA (reference sequence). The CDR3 is made up of 13 amino acids. Trimming cost V 7 bases and J 7 bases, with 17 bases left between them. CDR3 in amino acids: CSVKRGSGNIQYF. The CDR3 nucleotides read TGCAGTGTGAAGCGTGGTTCCGGCAACATTCAGTACTTC.

The chain uses TRBV7-3 and TRBJ2-1; no definite D call. This CDR3 comprises 14 residues. Trimming pared 1 base from V and 5 bases from J, leaving 9 bases between. Germline CDR1 SGHTA, CDR2 FQGTGA. The CDR3 coding sequence is TGTGCCAGCAGCTTAATGTTCGGCGACAATGAGCAGTTCTTC. Its protein is CASSLMFGDNEQFF.

This chain connects TRBV12-3 or TRBV12-4 to TRBJ2-1; 13 positions match TRBD2. V trimming: 5 bases; J trimming: 7 bases; junction bases outside the gene matches: 5. The CDR3 covers 15 residues. The CDR3 DNA is TGTGCCAGCAGTGAACTAGCGGGAGGGTGGAATGAGCAGTTCTTC. It codes for CASSELAGGWNEQFF.

The chain couples TRBV30 to TRBJ1-2; D is ambiguous. The CDR3 runs to 12 residues. V lost 0 bases, J lost 7 bases, and 9 bases lay in between. The germline gives CDR1 GTSNPN, CDR2 SVGIG (reference sequence). CDR3 nucleotides: TGTGCCTGGAGTGTAAGTGTTCGTGGCTACACCTTC. Its translation is CAWSVSVRGYTF.

This chain connects TRBV4-1 to TRBJ2-2; the D is unclear. Germline-derived CDR1 and CDR2 are MGHRA and YSYEKL. The CDR3 is made up of 14 amino acids. Trimming took 3 bases from V and 3 from J, leaving 8 bases between them. This chain's CDR3 is CASSHGKDTGELFF. DNA for the CDR3: TGCGCCAGCAGCCATGGGAAGGACACCGGGGAGCTGTTTTTT.

This clonotype was detected only a few times. The CDR3 DNA reads TGTGCCAGCAGTCAACAATTGGCTAGCGGGACCGGCGAGCAGTACTTC. Translated, it gives CASSQQLASGTGEQYF. The gene calls are TRBV6-2 or TRBV6-3 and TRBJ2-7, with 9 nucleotides matching TRBD2. The CDR3 extends over 16 amino acids. Germline V gives CDR1 MNHEY, CDR2 SVGEGT. The J segment lost 6 bases and the V segment lost 5 bases, leaving 14 bases of the junction unmatched.

Details on this clonotype: A single base separates this from a much larger clone, so it may be a read error. The V call is TRBV7-9, the J call TRBJ1-4; D not resolved. V lost 5 bases and J lost 4, with 8 bases in between. Germline lookup yields CDR1 SEHNR and CDR2 FQNEAQ (reference sequence). The CDR3 sequence is 13 residues long. The DNA of the CDR3 is TGTGCCAGCAGCGGGGAACGTAATGAAAAACTGTTTTTT. It codes for CASSGERNEKLFF.

The chain is built from TRBV3-1 and TRBJ2-1; TRBD2 agrees at 11 bases. CDR3 size: 20 residues. Germline CDR1 reads LGHDT; CDR2 reads YNNKEL (reference sequence). Losses at the gene ends were 1 base for V and 6 bases for J; bases not matched to a gene: 17. The CDR3 is CASSQVIAGGIKGAGNEQFF. CDR3 nucleotide sequence: TGTGCCAGCAGCCAAGTAATAGCGGGGGGGATCAAGGGCGCCGGCAATGAGCAGTTCTTC.

At least ten counts were recorded for this clonotype. The genes are TRBV12-3 or TRBV12-4 and TRBJ2-5; 13 bases are shared with TRBD2. The CDR3 contains 15 residues. The trim removed 3 bases at V and 5 bases at J, leaving 3 bases unmatched. In DNA, the CDR3 is TGTGCCAGCAGTTTCGGACTAGCGGGAGCTGAGACCCAGTACTTC. Encoded protein: CASSFGLAGAETQYF.

V and J are TRBV12-3 or TRBV12-4 and TRBJ2-5; 7 bases match TRBD2. The CDR3 has 14 residues. The V segment lost 1 base and the J segment 5 bases; nucleotides outside the gene matches: 4. CDR3 region: CASSLGAGRETQYF. The CDR3 DNA is TGTGCCAGCAGTTTAGGAGCGGGGAGGGAGACCCAGTACTTC.

The chain joins TRBV9 to TRBJ2-5, with 11 nucleotides matching TRBD1. The J call may be in error: the DNA end matches TRBJ2-1 better. This CDR3 comprises 17 residues. CDR1 SGDLS and CDR2 YYNGEE come from the germline V gene. CDR3 bases: TGTGCCAGCAGTACACGGACAGGGGGCGATAAGGACAATGAGCAGTTCTTC. This encodes CASSTRTGGDKDNEQFF.

A few counts support this clonotype. The rearrangement uses TRBV7-9 and TRBJ1-1; D gene ambiguous. CDR1 SEHNR and CDR2 FQNEAQ come from the germline V gene (reference sequence). V lost 4 bases to trimming and J lost 6 bases, with 12 bases between them. The CDR3 spans 13 residues. CDR3 DNA: TGTGCCAGCAGCTCCACGGCAGGTCCTGAAGCTTTCTTT. The encoded protein is CASSSTAGPEAFF.

This clonotype occurred a few times. The rearrangement uses TRBV29-1 and TRBJ2-6, with D unclear. The length of the CDR3 is 14 residues. Germline V gives CDR1 SQVTM, CDR2 ANQGSEA. V lost 4 bases, J lost 0 bases, and 7 bases lay in between. The CDR3 DNA reads as TGCAGCGTTGCTAGGGACTCTGGGGCCAACGTCCTGACTTTC. This translates into CSVARDSGANVLTF.

The chain carries TRBV4-2 and TRBJ2-7; D is possibly TRBD1 (5 bases). The germline V and J ends were trimmed by 1 base and 0 bases, with 10 bases remaining between them. The CDR3 loop spans 15 amino acids. Germline assignment: CDR1 LGHNA and CDR2 YNFKEQ. This CDR3 is CASSQGRASSYEQYF. The CDR3 DNA sequence: TGTGCCAGCAGCCAAGGCAGGGCCAGCTCCTACGAGCAGTACTTC.

This clonotype came up many times. The CDR3 DNA follows: TGTGCCATCAGTGAGACGGGGCAAGAGCAGTACTTC. Translated: CAISETGQEQYF. V is TRBV10-3 and J is TRBJ2-7, with D tentatively TRBD1 or TRBD2 (5 bases each). The length of the CDR3 is 12 residues. The V gene lost 2 bases and the J gene lost 7 bases, with 9 bases spanning the gap. Germline V gene data show CDR1 as ENHRY and CDR2 as SYGVKD.

This clonotype was seen many times. This chain joins TRBV7-9 and TRBJ2-7; D unresolved. Germline loops: CDR1 SEHNR, CDR2 FQNEAQ (reference sequence). Trimming pared 1 base from V and 4 bases from J, leaving 8 bases between. The CDR3 totals 13 residues. In nucleotides, the CDR3 is TGTGCCAGCAGCTTAGGACCTGGTTACGAGCAGTACTTC. Amino acid sequence: CASSLGPGYEQYF.

The chain combines TRBV20-1 with TRBJ2-7, with D tentatively TRBD2 (6 bases). Germline CDR1 is DFQATT and CDR2 is SNEGSKA (reference sequence). V shed 7 bases and J shed 2 bases, with 15 bases lying between them. CDR3 length: 13 residues. The CDR3 loop is CSVTRRETYEQYF. DNA for the CDR3: TGCAGTGTTACCCGACGGGAGACCTACGAGCAGTACTTC.

The chain has TRBV10-3 and TRBJ1-2; the match to TRBD1 covers 9 bases. This CDR3 has 13 residues. The ends lost 5 bases at V and 6 bases at J; junction bases unmatched: 4. Germline CDR1 reads ENHRY; CDR2 reads SYGVKD. This CDR3 reads CAISPGQGHGYTF. In DNA, the CDR3 is TGTGCCATCAGTCCGGGACAGGGTCATGGCTACACCTTC.

In this sample, this clonotype turned up a few times. J is TRBJ1-2 and V is TRBV9; 9 bases map to TRBD1. V dropped 3 bases and J dropped 7; count of bases not matched to a gene: 16. Germline V gene lookup returns CDR1 SGDLS and CDR2 YYNGEE. This CDR3 is 17 amino acids long. CDR3 sequence (DNA): TGTGCCAGCAGCGCCGACCAAACCGGGACAGGGAAGGGTGGCTACACCTTC. Translating it yields CASSADQTGTGKGGYTF. Filled out from reference TRBV9 and TRBJ1-2, the complete variable domain reads DSGVTQTPKHLITATGQRVTLRCSPRSGDLSVYWYQQSLDQGLQFLIQYYNGEERAKGNILERFSAQQFPDLHSELNLSSLELGDSALYFCASSADQTGTGKGGYTFGSGTRLTVV.